The 5 T cell receptor beta chains below were found in one sample sequenced in a study of metastatic and nonmetastatic thyroid tumors. TCRdb reprocessed the PCR reads using MiXCR. The table lists tens of thousands of clones, 35% to 45% of them singletons. Before thyroid surgery, none of the patients had received any treatment. Source material: blood. Receptor source: a male donor with papillary thyroid cancer or a benign thyroid nodule (not recorded which). Some clones in this sample may be carry-over from other donors' samples.

V usage is TRBV20-1 and J usage is TRBJ2-7; 8 bases align to TRBD1. Germline V gene sequence: CDR1 DFQATT, CDR2 SNEGSKA (reference sequence). The CDR3 totals 14 residues. Trimming cost V 2 bases and J 2 bases; bases outside gene matches: 5. CDR3 in amino acids: CSARTDRDPYEQYF. The DNA of the CDR3 is TGCAGTGCTAGAACGGACAGGGACCCCTACGAGCAGTACTTC.

This clone is labeled medium-sized (0.01 to 0.1%). The chain combines TRBV4-2 with TRBJ2-7; 9 nucleotides match TRBD2. The trim removed 1 base at V and 5 bases at J, leaving 6 bases unmatched. The CDR3 has 15 amino acids. Looked up from germline, CDR1 is LGHNA and CDR2 is YNFKEQ. The CDR3 DNA reads as TGTGCCAGCAGCCAAGTGGCGGGAGGGCCCCACGAGCAGTACTTC. It yields the protein CASSQVAGGPHEQYF.

The chain recombines TRBV30 with TRBJ1-5, with TRBD1 as a possible D gene (5 bases). There are 15 residues in the CDR3. Germline CDR1 is GTSNPN and CDR2 is SVGIG (reference sequence). Trimming removed 0 bases from V and 0 bases from J, with 9 bases in between. CDR3 residues: CAWSVGGNSNQPQHF. The CDR3 DNA follows: TGTGCCTGGAGTGTGGGGGGTAATAGCAATCAGCCCCAGCATTTT. Looking up the rest from reference TRBV30 and TRBJ1-5 gives the full variable domain: SQTIHQWPATLVQPVGSPLSLECTVEGTSNPNLYWYRQAAGRGLQLLFYSVGIGQISSEVPQNLSASRPQDRQFILSSKKLLLSDSGFYLCAWSVGGNSNQPQHFGDGTRLSIL.

The genes are TRBV27 and TRBJ2-3; D is unclear. The ends were cut back, 0 bases at V and 2 bases at J, with 6 bases in the middle. This CDR3 has 14 amino acids. Germline lookup yields CDR1 MNHEY and CDR2 SMNVEV (reference sequence). The CDR3: CASSLSSATDTQYF. In DNA form, the CDR3 reads TGTGCCAGCAGTTTATCCAGCGCCACAGATACGCAGTATTTT.

This clone was observed a few times. The CDR3 here is CASRWDRVTGELFF. The CDR3 DNA sequence: TGTGCCAGCCGCTGGGACAGGGTCACCGGGGAGCTGTTTTTT. The chain uses TRBV19 and TRBJ2-2; TRBD1 agrees at 9 bases. The CDR3 extends over 14 amino acids. In germline, CDR1 is LNHDA, CDR2 SQIVND (reference sequence). Losses at the gene ends were 9 bases for V and 4 bases for J; bases not matched to a gene: 6. The variable domain in full, completed from reference TRBV19 and TRBJ2-2, reads DGGITQSPKYLFRKEGQNVTLSCEQNLNHDAMYWYRQDPGQGLRLIYYSQIVNDFQKGDIAEGYSVSREKKESFPLTVTSAQKNPTAFYLCASRWDRVTGELFFGEGSRLTVL.